The subject of this entry is one TCR beta chain. Its antigen is unidentified. Trimming shortened V by 3 bases and J by 0 bases, and 11 bases separated the two germline ends. This CDR3 region has 15 residues. CDR1 is SGDLS and CDR2 is YYNGEE in the germline V gene. The sample comes from a study of T-cell reconstitution after alpha-beta-depleted transplantation in children. Study outcomes and limitations: TCRbeta diversity was high at day 60 in some patients (a result of surviving recipient T cells and thymic progenitors). A year post-transplant, T-cell counts and diversity derived mostly from newly produced T cells. Several hundred expanded graft clones reportedly supplied alpha-beta T cells about two months after transplant.

A TCRbeta library incorporating unique molecular identifiers was prepared. TCRdb used MiXCR to reprocess the PCR reads, holding one entry per CDR3 protein. Seen here are about 980,000 distinct CDR3 sequences, about 29% observed once, and the top ten hold roughly 27%. The sequencing here drew on PBMCs, mostly from graft donor cells, taken 360 days after TCRalphabeta/CD19-depleted stem cell transplant. The sequence came from a boy less than two years old who had a stem cell transplant for SCID, so the T cells may come from the graft donor. The chain recombines TRBV9 with TRBJ2-3; the D gene is possibly TRBD2 (6 bases). This CDR3 is CASSGEGRSTDTQYF. The CDR3 DNA reads TGTGCCAGCAGCGGTGAAGGGAGGAGCACAGATACGCAGTATTTT.